This entry describes one T cell receptor (beta chain). Its antigen remains unidentified. CDR3 length equals 13 residues. After removal of 8 bases from V and 7 bases from J, the junction contained 9 bases not matched to a gene. Germline-derived CDR1 and CDR2 are MNHEY and SVGAGI. These data belong to a study of cytomegalovirus exposure and HLA in healthy donors. Findings of the study overall: Sequencing artifact likely explains a cluster of highly shared sequence variants.

Healthy individuals who donated bone marrow served as the donors. The PCR employed 60 Vbeta primers together with 13 Jbeta primers. Sequencing used immunoSEQ multiplex PCR; TCRdb keeps in-frame clones, though not all of them. The sample table sets out 150,000 to 200,000 clones. Sequences were obtained from PBMCs. The chain has TRBV6-5 and TRBJ1-2, with 8 bases lining up with TRBD1. This clonotype was obtained from a man aged 25 to 45 in good health and CMV-seronegative. The CDR3 bases are TGTGCCAGCCTTTCCCAGGGGGCGCGTGGCTACACCTTC. It encodes CASLSQGARGYTF.